This T cell receptor beta chain was profiled in a study of T and B cells in COVID-19 patients. Study-wide context: Comorbidities linked to unfavorable COVID-19 outcome were present in about 90% of the 20 active-infection patients.

Multiplex PCR with BIOMED2 TRB-A/B primer pools amplified TRB rearrangements. TCRdb used MiXCR to reprocess the multiplex PCR reads, holding one entry per CDR3 protein. The table has around 21,000 distinct CDR3 sequences, approximately 30% seen once. V dropped 8 bases and J dropped 7 bases, with 14 bases sitting between them. The CDR3 totals 12 residues. Germline V gene sequence: CDR1 MNHEY, CDR2 SVGAGI. Each TRB amplification used about 250-550 ng of genomic DNA from blood. Regarding the study as a whole: Highly clonal in active COVID-19, TRB repertoires exceeded healthy-donor diversity and richness at recovery. Few blood samples existed from mildly ill patients during symptoms or early in severe cases.

Comments on this clonotype: Its matching antigen is unknown.

This chain connects TRBV6-5 to TRBJ1-1; D gene ambiguous. Material for sequencing was blood. The clonotype was recovered from a human donor who had recovered from COVID-19. CDR3 DNA: TGTGCCAGCTCCACCACTCTGGGTGAAGCTTTCTTT. Its protein is CASSTTLGEAFF.